Presented here are 30 T cell receptor beta chains from one specimen sequenced in a study of cytomegalovirus exposure and HLA in healthy donors. Both 60 Vbeta primers and 13 Jbeta primers went into the PCR. Libraries were prepared by immunoSEQ multiplex PCR; TCRdb keeps only in-frame clonotypes and omits some of them. The sample contains roughly 170,000 clones, roughly four fifths of which appear only once. Input material: PBMCs. These receptors came from a middle-aged man in good health and CMV-seronegative.

This clone appeared a single time. V usage is TRBV2 and J usage is TRBJ1-5, with 7 bases identical to TRBD1. Germline V gene lookup returns CDR1 SNHLY and CDR2 FYNNEI. J lost 2 bases, V lost 4 bases, and 8 bases had no gene match. CDR3 length: 16 residues. CDR3: CASSAATGIGNQPQHF. The CDR3 nucleotides are TGTGCCAGCAGTGCCGCGACAGGGATTGGCAATCAGCCCCAGCATTTT.

The chain employs TRBV6-5 and TRBJ2-2; D perhaps matches TRBD2 (6 bases). Trimming took off 7 bases at V and 5 bases at J, with 20 bases between the two ends. Germline V CDR1 and CDR2: MNHEY, SVGAGI. The CDR3 consists of 16 residues. The CDR3: CASNYGGAGLTGELFF. The CDR3 region has the DNA TGTGCCAGCAATTATGGAGGGGCAGGGCTGACCGGGGAGCTGTTTTTT.

This chain links TRBV18 with TRBJ1-4; 7 bases map to TRBD1. Germline V gene sequence: CDR1 KGHSH, CDR2 LQKENI. This CDR3 spans 17 amino acids. J was trimmed by 2 bases and V by 1 base; bases with no gene match: 7. In nucleotides, the CDR3 is TGTGCCAGCTCACCACTCGACAGGGCAGCGACTAATGAAAAACTGTTTTTT. Translation: CASSPLDRAATNEKLFF.

The chain couples TRBV7-6 to TRBJ1-3; perhaps TRBD1 as D (5 bases). CDR1 is SGHVS and CDR2 is FNYEAQ in the germline V gene. The CDR3 has 16 amino acids. V dropped 1 base and J dropped 3 bases, with 13 bases sitting between them. In nucleotides, the CDR3 is TGTGCCAGCAGCTTAGGCGTATGGGGCAGTGGAAACACCATATATTTT. Encoded protein: CASSLGVWGSGNTIYF.

A single count supports this clone. The CDR3 here is CASSAQGANYNEQFF. The CDR3 DNA is TGTGCCAGCAGCGCCCAGGGGGCCAACTACAATGAGCAGTTCTTC. The J gene is TRBJ2-1, the V gene TRBV9, with 8 bases lining up with TRBD1. The CDR3 consists of 15 residues. Germline CDR1 and CDR2: SGDLS and YYNGEE. After removal of 3 bases from V and 3 bases from J, the junction contained 5 bases not matched to a gene. Variable domain in full (rest from reference TRBV9 and TRBJ2-1): DSGVTQTPKHLITATGQRVTLRCSPRSGDLSVYWYQQSLDQGLQFLIQYYNGEERAKGNILERFSAQQFPDLHSELNLSSLELGDSALYFCASSAQGANYNEQFFGPGTRLTVL.

For this clone: The same CDR3 can be traced to other DNA sequences in this sample. The chain recombines TRBV7-8 with TRBJ2-7; maybe TRBD2 (5 bases). Germline V gives CDR1 SGHVS, CDR2 FQNEAQ. V lost 0 bases, J lost 2 bases, and 11 bases lay in between. The CDR3 has 15 residues. The CDR3 bases are TGTGCCAGCAGCTTAGCCCCGGGAAACCCCTACGAGCAGTACTTC. Translating gives CASSLAPGNPYEQYF.

The sample holds one count of this clone. The chain links TRBV19 to TRBJ2-3, with 7 bases identical to TRBD1. Germline V gene sequence: CDR1 LNHDA, CDR2 SQIVND (reference sequence). J lost 3 bases, V lost 8 bases, and 5 bases had no gene match. CDR3 length: 13 amino acids. The CDR3 loop reads CASSDRATDTQYF. CDR3 sequence (DNA): TGTGCCAGTTCTGACAGGGCTACAGATACGCAGTATTTT.

The genes are TRBV29-1 and TRBJ1-5; TRBD1 is a possible D gene (6 bases). Germline CDR1 is SQVTM and CDR2 is ANQGSEA. This CDR3 region has 14 residues. Trimming shortened V by 5 bases and J by 2 bases, and 13 bases separated the two germline ends. In DNA form, the CDR3 reads TGCAGCGTTTACAGGGCCGGCGGCAATCAGCCCCAGCATTTT. Encoded protein: CSVYRAGGNQPQHF.

The J gene is TRBJ1-2, the V gene TRBV4-1; unclear D gene. Trimming stripped 0 bases from V and 8 bases from J, with 13 bases between. This CDR3 spans 14 amino acids. CDR1 MGHRA and CDR2 YSYEKL come from the germline V gene. The CDR3 region is CASSQDSWLEGYTF. The CDR3 DNA is TGCGCCAGCAGCCAAGATTCATGGTTAGAGGGCTACACCTTC.

The gene calls are TRBV19 and TRBJ1-1, with D hard to call. From germline, CDR1 is LNHDA and CDR2 SQIVND (reference sequence). Trimming took 4 bases from V and 0 from J, leaving 15 bases between them. CDR3 length equals 16 residues. The CDR3 sequence: CASSRALHPMNTEAFF. The CDR3 DNA sequence: TGTGCCAGTAGTAGGGCCCTCCATCCCATGAACACTGAAGCTTTCTTT. Looking up the rest from reference TRBV19 and TRBJ1-1 gives the full variable domain: DGGITQSPKYLFRKEGQNVTLSCEQNLNHDAMYWYRQDPGQGLRLIYYSQIVNDFQKGDIAEGYSVSREKKESFPLTVTSAQKNPTAFYLCASSRALHPMNTEAFFGQGTRLTVV.

V gene TRBV9 combines with J gene TRBJ2-5; 7 bases match TRBD2. The J call may not be correct, given that the DNA end is closer to TRBJ2-7. Germline assignment: CDR1 SGDLS and CDR2 YYNGEE. The CDR3 sequence is 14 residues long. The CDR3 DNA reads TGTGCCAGCAGCCCCGCGGGGGTAGGCTACGAGCAGTACTTC. It codes for CASSPAGVGYEQYF.

V usage is TRBV4-3 and J usage is TRBJ2-7, with TRBD1 as a possible D gene (5 bases). Germline loops: CDR1 LGHNA, CDR2 YSLEER. The CDR3 runs 15 residues. Trimming removed 0 bases from V and 0 bases from J, with 9 bases in between. For the CDR3, the DNA is TGCGCCAGCAGCCAAGAACAGGTGAGCTCCTACGAGCAGTACTTC. As protein: CASSQEQVSSYEQYF.

The J gene is TRBJ2-1, the V gene TRBV29-1, with 9 positions matching TRBD2. V was pared by 6 bases and J by 0 bases, with 9 bases of the junction left unmatched. Germline-derived CDR1 and CDR2 are SQVTM and ANQGSEA. CDR3 size: 16 residues. The CDR3 nucleotides read TGCAGCGTAGTTTCTATAGCGGGAGACTCCTACAATGAGCAGTTCTTC. It encodes CSVVSIAGDSYNEQFF.

V gene TRBV11-2 combines with J gene TRBJ2-2, with TRBD2 matching over 11 bases. Germline values: CDR1 SGHAT, CDR2 FQNNGV. The V gene end was trimmed by 3 bases and the J gene end by 0 bases; junction bases not matched to a gene: 6. CDR3 length: 18 residues. This chain's CDR3 is CASSFPTSGTTNTGELFF. The CDR3 DNA reads TGTGCCAGCAGCTTCCCGACTAGCGGGACCACGAACACCGGGGAGCTGTTTTTT. The full variable domain, completed using reference TRBV11-2 and TRBJ2-2, is EAGVAQSPRYKIIEKRQSVAFWCNPISGHATLYWYQQILGQGPKLLIQFQNNGVVDDSQLPKDRFSAERLKGVDSTLKIQPAKLEDSAVYLCASSFPTSGTTNTGELFFGEGSRLTVL.

This chain connects TRBV20-1 to TRBJ1-2; D uncertain. Per germline, CDR1 DFQATT and CDR2 SNEGSKA (reference sequence). The CDR3 consists of 10 residues. V was shortened by 3 bases and J by 6 bases, with 5 bases between the two germline ends. The CDR3: CSASVNGYTF. The CDR3 DNA sequence: TGCAGTGCTAGCGTAAATGGCTACACCTTC.

This chain uses TRBV7-2 with TRBJ2-3; D not certain. The CDR3 has 16 residues. Trimming took 2 bases from V and 1 from J, leaving 13 bases between them. Per the germline V gene, CDR1 is SGHTA and CDR2 is FQGNSA. Here the CDR3 DNA reads TGTGCCAGCAGCTTACGCAGTACCACATGCACAGATACGCAGTATTTT. The encoded protein is CASSLRSTTCTDTQYF.

The CDR3 loop is CASSWRPGGSYEQYF. DNA for the CDR3: TGTGCCAGCAGCTGGAGGCCAGGCGGTTCCTACGAGCAGTACTTC. The J gene is TRBJ2-7, the V gene TRBV7-2, with D perhaps TRBD2 (5 bases). The germline gives CDR1 SGHTA, CDR2 FQGNSA. V dropped 4 bases and J dropped 1 base, with 14 bases sitting between them. The CDR3 covers 15 residues.

The chain employs TRBV27 and TRBJ2-5; possibly TRBD2 for D (5 bases). V lost 5 bases and J lost 4, with 17 bases in between. The germline V gene encodes CDR1 MNHEY and CDR2 SMNVEV (reference sequence). The CDR3 is 15 residues long. The CDR3 DNA sequence: TGTGCCAGCAGTCCCGAGCGGAGACGGGCAGAGACCCAGTACTTC. It translates to CASSPERRRAETQYF.

Note on this clone: Different DNA sequences within this sample yield the same CDR3. This chain links TRBV19 with TRBJ1-1, with D hard to call. The CDR3 is made up of 15 amino acids. Germline loops: CDR1 LNHDA, CDR2 SQIVND (reference sequence). V lost 2 bases, J lost 4 bases, and 14 bases lay in between. The CDR3 reads CASSIPIGPITEAFF. For the CDR3, the DNA is TGTGCCAGTAGTATACCCATTGGGCCGATCACTGAAGCTTTCTTT. The variable domain in full, completed from reference TRBV19 and TRBJ1-1, reads DGGITQSPKYLFRKEGQNVTLSCEQNLNHDAMYWYRQDPGQGLRLIYYSQIVNDFQKGDIAEGYSVSREKKESFPLTVTSAQKNPTAFYLCASSIPIGPITEAFFGQGTRLTVV.

The CDR3: CAWRAQGNYGYTF. Written as DNA, the CDR3 is TGTGCCTGGCGAGCACAGGGAAACTATGGCTACACCTTC. The genes are TRBV30 and TRBJ1-2; D is possibly TRBD1 (6 bases). Trimming shortened V by 5 bases and J by 2 bases, and 12 bases separated the two germline ends. The CDR3 is 13 residues long. Germline CDR1 is GTSNPN and CDR2 is SVGIG (reference sequence).

Points on this clone: The CDR3 ends on some other residue instead of the conserved phenylalanine or tryptophan, so this is likely a read error. J is TRBJ2-4 and V is TRBV28, with D unresolved. V gave up 5 bases and J gave up 7 bases, with 12 bases separating them. The CDR3 spans 13 residues. CDR1 and CDR2 from the germline V gene are MDHEN and SYDVKM. The CDR3 nucleotides are TGTGCCAGCAGTCTGCCCACAGTCAACATTCAGTACTCC. Residues: CASSLPTVNIQYS.

This chain joins TRBV27 and TRBJ1-2; TRBD1 agrees at 7 bases. The CDR3 sequence is 14 residues long. Trimming took 7 bases from V and 4 from J; bases not matched to a gene: 9. The germline V gene encodes CDR1 MNHEY and CDR2 SMNVEV (reference sequence). Written as DNA, the CDR3 is TGTGCCAGCATTTGTGGAGGGGGCGGCTATGGCTACACCTTC. Translating gives CASICGGGGYGYTF.

V gene TRBV19 combines with J gene TRBJ1-5; D possibly corresponds to TRBD1 (5 bases). The CDR3 totals 16 residues. Germline V gives CDR1 LNHDA, CDR2 SQIVND (reference sequence). Trimming pared 6 bases from V and 2 bases from J, leaving 17 bases between. The CDR3 region is CASRPTVGYGNQPQHF. The DNA for the CDR3 is TGTGCCAGTAGACCGACAGTTGGGTATGGCAATCAGCCCCAGCATTTT. The whole variable domain, remainder taken from reference TRBV19 and TRBJ1-5, is DGGITQSPKYLFRKEGQNVTLSCEQNLNHDAMYWYRQDPGQGLRLIYYSQIVNDFQKGDIAEGYSVSREKKESFPLTVTSAQKNPTAFYLCASRPTVGYGNQPQHFGDGTRLSIL.

The chain recombines TRBV18 with TRBJ1-5; D is possibly TRBD1 (5 bases). Germline values: CDR1 KGHSH, CDR2 LQKENI. The V end lost 5 bases, the J end lost 1 base, and 15 bases lay between the germline ends. The CDR3 runs 16 residues. Here the CDR3 DNA reads TGTGCCAGCTCATCGATTTCGAGGACAAGCAATCAGCCCCAGCATTTT. This codes for CASSSISRTSNQPQHF. The full variable domain, with the rest looked up from reference TRBV18 and TRBJ1-5, is NAGVMQNPRHLVRRRGQEARLRCSPMKGHSHVYWYRQLPEEGLKFMVYLQKENIIDESGMPKERFSAEFPKEGPSILRIQQVVRGDSAAYFCASSSISRTSNQPQHFGDGTRLSIL.

The chain is built from TRBV6-1 and TRBJ2-3, with TRBD1 matching 9 bases. CDR3 length: 14 amino acids. Germline V lookup: CDR1 MNHNS, CDR2 SASEGT. V shed 6 bases, J shed 5 bases, and the junction held 6 bases outside the gene matches. CDR3 DNA: TGTGCCAGCAGCTCCGGGACAGGGCGAGATACGCAGTATTTT. Its protein is CASSSGTGRDTQYF.

This rearrangement joins TRBV18 to TRBJ1-1, with D unresolved. CDR1 is KGHSH, CDR2 LQKENI, per germline. The CDR3 is made up of 18 amino acids. Trimming stripped 1 base from V and 0 bases from J, with 18 bases between. The CDR3 loop reads CASSPRQAHHAMNTEAFF. The CDR3 coding sequence is TGTGCCAGCTCACCACGGCAGGCCCACCACGCTATGAACACTGAAGCTTTCTTT.

The chain is built from TRBV19 and TRBJ1-2; 9 positions match TRBD1. CDR3 length: 14 residues. Trimming took 9 bases from V and 7 from J; bases not matched to a gene: 12. CDR1 is LNHDA, CDR2 SQIVND, per germline (reference sequence). The CDR3 region has the DNA TGTGCCAGCATAGGACAGGGGACACCGTTTGGCTACACCTTC. Protein: CASIGQGTPFGYTF.

The chain combines TRBV7-2 with TRBJ2-2; D is uncertain. CDR1 and CDR2 (germline): SGHTA, FQGNSA. V lost 5 bases and J 3 bases, leaving 10 bases between the germline ends. There are 14 residues in the CDR3. The CDR3 nucleotides read TGTGCCAGCAGCCCCCGACGGGACACCGGGGAGCTGTTTTTT. Its protein product is CASSPRRDTGELFF. Supplemented by reference TRBV7-2 and TRBJ2-2, the full variable domain reads GAGVSQSPSNKVTEKGKDVELRCDPISGHTALYWYRQSLGQGLEFLIYFQGNSAPDKSGLPSDRFSAERTGGSVSTLTIQRTQQEDSAVYLCASSPRRDTGELFFGEGSRLTVL.

The chain has TRBV7-9 and TRBJ2-2; unclear D gene. The V end lost 1 base, the J end lost 6 bases, and 6 bases lay between the germline ends. CDR1 and CDR2 from the germline V gene are SEHNR and FQNEAQ (reference sequence). The CDR3 consists of 13 residues. As DNA, the CDR3 is TGTGCCAGCAGCTTAGAATTAGCCGGGGAGCTGTTTTTT. It codes for CASSLELAGELFF.

V and J are TRBV9 and TRBJ2-1; no reliable D call. V was trimmed by 0 bases and J by 1 base, leaving 14 bases between them. The CDR3 extends over 17 amino acids. Germline V lookup: CDR1 SGDLS, CDR2 YYNGEE. CDR3 coding DNA: TGTGCCAGCAGCGTAGACCCGGTTCTCTCGTCCTACAATGAGCAGTTCTTC. Encoded protein: CASSVDPVLSSYNEQFF.